This T cell receptor (beta chain) emerged from a study of control samples from healthy donors and cancer patients. Only in-frame clones appear in the TCRdb table, and some are missing; sequencing was by immunoSEQ multiplex PCR. The sample comprises 110,000 or so clones, roughly 89% of which are singletons, and 15% to 20% rests with the top ten. Per the germline V gene, CDR1 is KGHSH and CDR2 is LQKENI. The V gene lost 6 bases and the J gene lost 3 bases, with 15 bases spanning the gap. The CDR3 has 15 amino acids. The source material was blood. This rearrangement joins TRBV18 to TRBJ1-5; possibly TRBD1 for D (5 bases). The source of this sequence is a woman aged 50 to 65 in good health. CDR3 sequence: CASSMGTGLNQPQHF. CDR3 nucleotide sequence: TGTGCCAGCTCGATGGGTACAGGCCTCAATCAGCCCCAGCATTTT.